This TCR beta chain was obtained from a study of CD8 T cells in Susac syndrome. Reverse transcription of roughly 0.45 to 1 ug RNA used random hexamers. Each CDR3 protein gets one entry after TCRdb re-called the immunoSEQ multiplex PCR reads with MiXCR. Altogether some 200,000 distinct CDR3 sequences are present, 80% to 95% being singletons, with the ten largest covering less than 0.15%. Germline CDR1 and CDR2: SNHLY and FYNNEI. The CDR3 is 17 residues long. The ends were cut back, 0 bases at V and 3 bases at J, with 16 bases in the middle. This clonotype was obtained from a human donor with multiple sclerosis. The chain carries TRBV2 and TRBJ2-3, with TRBD2 as a possible D gene (6 bases). The sequencing sample was made of CD8+ T cells from PBMCs. The CDR3 DNA sequence: TGTGCCAGCAGTGAAGCGCGAGGCGGGGCTTCGACAGATACGCAGTATTTT. Translation gives CASSEARGGASTDTQYF.